This T cell receptor beta chain was found in a study of cytomegalovirus exposure and HLA in healthy donors. With respect to this clone: Its antigen is unidentified.

Notes on the study in general: The study designated 150 or so TCR beta chains cytomegalovirus-associated. There were some public TCRs occurring in many donors, but most TCR sequences were rare.

Germline V lookup: CDR1 LNHNV, CDR2 YYDKDF (reference sequence). The CDR3 has 17 residues. The J segment lost 10 bases and the V segment lost 0 bases, leaving 15 bases of the junction unmatched. Amplification used 60 Vbeta primers and 13 Jbeta primers. The assay was immunoSEQ multiplex PCR, and TCRdb's table has in-frame clones only and misses some. The sample has some 210,000 clones, around 73% seen once. V and J are TRBV15 and TRBJ2-1; 7 positions match TRBD1. Sequenced material: PBMCs. The sequence derives from a male donor in good health and CMV-seronegative. CDR3 in amino acids: CATSRDRGTAITGEQFF. The CDR3 coding sequence is TGTGCCACCAGCAGAGATAGGGGGACAGCGATTACGGGGGAGCAGTTCTTC.